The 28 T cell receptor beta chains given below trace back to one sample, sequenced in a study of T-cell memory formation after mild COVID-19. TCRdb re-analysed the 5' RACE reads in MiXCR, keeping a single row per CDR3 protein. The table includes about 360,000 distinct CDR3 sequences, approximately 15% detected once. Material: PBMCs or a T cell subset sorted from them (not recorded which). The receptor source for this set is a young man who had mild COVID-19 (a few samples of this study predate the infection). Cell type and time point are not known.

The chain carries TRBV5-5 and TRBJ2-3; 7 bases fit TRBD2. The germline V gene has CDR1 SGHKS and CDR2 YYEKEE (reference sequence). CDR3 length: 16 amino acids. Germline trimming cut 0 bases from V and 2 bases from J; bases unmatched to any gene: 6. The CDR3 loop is CASSLGLGTTTDTQYF. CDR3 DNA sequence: TGTGCCAGCAGCTTGGGATTGGGGACTACCACAGATACGCAGTATTTT. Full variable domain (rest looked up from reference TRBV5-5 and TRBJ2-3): DAGVTQSPTHLIKTRGQQVTLRCSPISGHKSVSWYQQVLGQGPQFIFQYYEKEERGRGNFPDRFSARQFPNYSSELNVNALLLGDSALYLCASSLGLGTTTDTQYFGPGTRLTVL.

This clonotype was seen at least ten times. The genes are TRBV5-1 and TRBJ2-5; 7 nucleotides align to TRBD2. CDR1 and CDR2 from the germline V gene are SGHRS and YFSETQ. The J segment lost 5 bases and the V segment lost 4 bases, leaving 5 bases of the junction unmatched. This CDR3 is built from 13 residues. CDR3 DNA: TGCGCCAGCAGCCCCGGACTAGACGAGACCCAGTACTTC. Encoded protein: CASSPGLDETQYF.

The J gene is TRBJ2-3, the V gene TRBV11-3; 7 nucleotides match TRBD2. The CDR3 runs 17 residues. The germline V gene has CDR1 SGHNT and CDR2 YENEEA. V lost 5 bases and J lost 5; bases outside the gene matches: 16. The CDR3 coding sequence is TGTGCCAGCAGCCCGTGGGGATGGCGGGGGAGTCTAGATACGCAGTATTTT. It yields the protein CASSPWGWRGSLDTQYF.

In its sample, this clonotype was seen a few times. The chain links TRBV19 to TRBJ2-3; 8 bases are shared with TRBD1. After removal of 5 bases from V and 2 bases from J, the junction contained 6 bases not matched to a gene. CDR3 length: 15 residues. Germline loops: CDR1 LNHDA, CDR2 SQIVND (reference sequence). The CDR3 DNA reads TGTGCCAGTAGTGAGGGGCAGGGGGCCACAGATACGCAGTATTTT. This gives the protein CASSEGQGATDTQYF.

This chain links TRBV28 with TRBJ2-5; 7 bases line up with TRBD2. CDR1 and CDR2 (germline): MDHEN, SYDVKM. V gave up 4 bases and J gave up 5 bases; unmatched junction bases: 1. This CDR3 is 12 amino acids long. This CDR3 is CASSWEGETQYF. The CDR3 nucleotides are TGTGCCAGCAGTTGGGAGGGGGAGACCCAGTACTTC. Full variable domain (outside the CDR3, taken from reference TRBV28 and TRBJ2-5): DVKVTQSSRYLVKRTGEKVFLECVQDMDHENMFWYRQDPGLGLRLIYFSYDVKMKEKGDIPEGYSVSREKKERFSLILESASTNQTSMYLCASSWEGETQYFGPGTRLLVL.

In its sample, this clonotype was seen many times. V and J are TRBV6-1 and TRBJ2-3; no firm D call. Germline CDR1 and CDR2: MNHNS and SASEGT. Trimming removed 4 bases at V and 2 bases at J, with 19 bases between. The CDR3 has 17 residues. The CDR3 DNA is TGTGCCAGCAGTGGCGGAAATAGCATGGGGTTCACAGATACGCAGTATTTT. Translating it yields CASSGGNSMGFTDTQYF.

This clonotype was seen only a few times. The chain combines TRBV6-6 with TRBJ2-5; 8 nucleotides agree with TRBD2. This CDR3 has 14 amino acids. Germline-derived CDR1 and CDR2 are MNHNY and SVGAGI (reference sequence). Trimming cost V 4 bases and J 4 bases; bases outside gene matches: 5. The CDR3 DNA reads TGTGCCAGCAGTTTCTCCGGGGGGGCAGAGACCCAGTACTTC. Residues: CASSFSGGAETQYF.

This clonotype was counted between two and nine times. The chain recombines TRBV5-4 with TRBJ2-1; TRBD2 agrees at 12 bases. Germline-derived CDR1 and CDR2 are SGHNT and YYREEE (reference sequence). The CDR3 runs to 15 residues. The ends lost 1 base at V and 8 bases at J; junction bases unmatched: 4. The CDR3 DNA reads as TGTGCCAGCAGCTTGCTAGCGGGGGGGCCGGATGAGCAGTTCTTC. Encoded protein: CASSLLAGGPDEQFF. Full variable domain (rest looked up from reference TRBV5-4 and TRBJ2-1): ETGVTQSPTHLIKTRGQQVTLRCSSQSGHNTVSWYQQALGQGPQFIFQYYREEENGRGNFPPRFSGLQFPNYSSELNVNALELDDSALYLCASSLLAGGPDEQFFGPGTRLTVL.

CDR3 amino acids: CAIQGYGYTF. The CDR3 nucleotides are TGCGCCATACAGGGTTATGGCTACACCTTC. V and J are TRBV5-1 and TRBJ1-2, with D tentatively TRBD1 (6 bases). Germline-derived CDR1 and CDR2 are SGHRS and YFSETQ. The CDR3 is 10 amino acids. V dropped 9 bases and J dropped 5 bases, with 8 bases sitting between them.

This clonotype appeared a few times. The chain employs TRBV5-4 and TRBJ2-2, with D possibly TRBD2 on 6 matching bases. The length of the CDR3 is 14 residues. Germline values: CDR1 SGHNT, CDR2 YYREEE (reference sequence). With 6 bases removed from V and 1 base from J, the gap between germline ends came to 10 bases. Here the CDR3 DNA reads TGTGCCAGCAACAGGCGGGAGAACACCGGGGAGCTGTTTTTT. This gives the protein CASNRRENTGELFF.

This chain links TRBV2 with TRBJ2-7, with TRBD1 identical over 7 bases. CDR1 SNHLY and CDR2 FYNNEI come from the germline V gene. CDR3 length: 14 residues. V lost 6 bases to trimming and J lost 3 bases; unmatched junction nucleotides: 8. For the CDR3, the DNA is TGTGCCAGCAGCGACCTTGGGACAGACTACGAGCAGTACTTC. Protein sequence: CASSDLGTDYEQYF.

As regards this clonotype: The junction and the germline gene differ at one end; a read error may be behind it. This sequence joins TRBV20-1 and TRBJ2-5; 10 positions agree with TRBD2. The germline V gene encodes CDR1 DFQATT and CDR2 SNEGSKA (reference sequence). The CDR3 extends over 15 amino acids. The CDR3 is CSVKGLAGGQDTQYF. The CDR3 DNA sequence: TGCAGTGTAAAGGGGTTAGCGGGGGGCCAAGATACCCAGTACTTC.

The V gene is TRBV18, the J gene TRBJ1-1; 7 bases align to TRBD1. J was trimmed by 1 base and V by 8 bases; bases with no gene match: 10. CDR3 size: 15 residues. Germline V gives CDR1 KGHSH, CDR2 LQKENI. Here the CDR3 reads CASAAGGRRNTEAFF. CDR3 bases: TGTGCCAGCGCAGCAGGGGGAAGGAGGAACACTGAAGCTTTCTTT. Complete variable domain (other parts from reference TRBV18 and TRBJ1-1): NAGVMQNPRHLVRRRGQEARLRCSPMKGHSHVYWYRQLPEEGLKFMVYLQKENIIDESGMPKERFSAEFPKEGPSILRIQQVVRGDSAAYFCASAAGGRRNTEAFFGQGTRLTVV.

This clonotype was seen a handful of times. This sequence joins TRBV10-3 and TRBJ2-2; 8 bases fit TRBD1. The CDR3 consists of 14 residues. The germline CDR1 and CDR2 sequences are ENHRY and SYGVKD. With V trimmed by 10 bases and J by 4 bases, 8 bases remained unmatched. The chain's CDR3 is CATRGTGGTGELFF. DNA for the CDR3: TGTGCCACCCGGGGGACAGGAGGCACCGGGGAGCTGTTTTTT.

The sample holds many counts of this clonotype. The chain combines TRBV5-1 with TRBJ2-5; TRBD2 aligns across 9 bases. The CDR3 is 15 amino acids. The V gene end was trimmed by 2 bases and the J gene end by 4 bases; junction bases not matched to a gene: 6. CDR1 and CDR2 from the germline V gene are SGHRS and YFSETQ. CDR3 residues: CASSFSGGGVETQYF. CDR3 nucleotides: TGCGCCAGCAGCTTTAGCGGGGGCGGAGTAGAGACCCAGTACTTC.

DNA for the CDR3: TGTGCCACCGGGACAGGGAACGAGCAGTACGTC. This gives the protein CATGTGNEQYV. The chain joins TRBV10-3 to TRBJ2-7; 9 bases fit TRBD1. The germline V gene encodes CDR1 ENHRY and CDR2 SYGVKD. Unmatched junction bases numbered 3, after V lost 10 bases and J lost 5 bases. The CDR3 sequence is 11 residues long.

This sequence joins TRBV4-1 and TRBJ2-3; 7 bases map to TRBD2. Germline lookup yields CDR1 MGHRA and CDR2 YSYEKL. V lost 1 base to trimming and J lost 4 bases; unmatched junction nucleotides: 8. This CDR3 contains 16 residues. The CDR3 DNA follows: TGCGCCAGCAGCCAAGGCCCCGGGGGGACCGCAGATACGCAGTATTTT. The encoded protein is CASSQGPGGTADTQYF.

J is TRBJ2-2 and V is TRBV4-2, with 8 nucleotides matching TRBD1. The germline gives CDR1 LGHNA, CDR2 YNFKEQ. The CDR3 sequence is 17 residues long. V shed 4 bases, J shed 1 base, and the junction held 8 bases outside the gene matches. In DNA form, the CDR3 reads TGTGCCAGCAGCCGAGACCCGGGACAGGTGAACACCGGGGAGCTGTTTTTT. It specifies CASSRDPGQVNTGELFF.

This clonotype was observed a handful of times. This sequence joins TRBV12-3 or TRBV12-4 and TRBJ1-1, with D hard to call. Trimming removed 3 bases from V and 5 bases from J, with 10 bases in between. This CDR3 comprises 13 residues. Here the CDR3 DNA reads TGTGCCAGCAGTTTGTCACATAGGACTGAAGCTTTCTTT. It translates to CASSLSHRTEAFF.

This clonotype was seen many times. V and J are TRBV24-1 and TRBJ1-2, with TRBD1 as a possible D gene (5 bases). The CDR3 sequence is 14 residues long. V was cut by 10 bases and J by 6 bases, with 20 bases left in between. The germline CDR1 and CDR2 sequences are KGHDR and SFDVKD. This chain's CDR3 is CATQTNGALDGYTF. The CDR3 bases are TGTGCCACTCAGACCAACGGGGCCTTGGATGGCTACACCTTC.

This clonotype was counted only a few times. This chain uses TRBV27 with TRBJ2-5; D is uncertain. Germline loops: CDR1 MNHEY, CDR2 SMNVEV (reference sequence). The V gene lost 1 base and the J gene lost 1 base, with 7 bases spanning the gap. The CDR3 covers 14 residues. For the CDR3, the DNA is TGTGCCAGCAGTTTATATGGCAGCCAAGAGACCCAGTACTTC. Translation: CASSLYGSQETQYF.

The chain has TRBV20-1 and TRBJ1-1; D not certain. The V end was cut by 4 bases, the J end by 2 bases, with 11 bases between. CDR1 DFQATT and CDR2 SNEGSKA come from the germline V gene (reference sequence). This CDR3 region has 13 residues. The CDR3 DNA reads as TGCAGTGCTAACCTTTACGCAAACACTGAAGCTTTCTTT. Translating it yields CSANLYANTEAFF.

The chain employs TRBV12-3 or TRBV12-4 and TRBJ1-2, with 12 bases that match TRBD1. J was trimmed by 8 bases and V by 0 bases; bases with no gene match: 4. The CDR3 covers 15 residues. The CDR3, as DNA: TGTGCCAGCAGTTTAGCGGGGACAGGGGGCGTCGGCTACACCTTC. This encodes CASSLAGTGGVGYTF.

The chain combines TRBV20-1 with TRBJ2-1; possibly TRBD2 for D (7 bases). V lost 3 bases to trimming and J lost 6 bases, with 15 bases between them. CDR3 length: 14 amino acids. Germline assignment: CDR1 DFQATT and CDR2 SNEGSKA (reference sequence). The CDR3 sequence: CSARAMRGGNEQFF. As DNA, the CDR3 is TGCAGTGCTAGGGCTATGAGGGGGGGCAATGAGCAGTTCTTC.

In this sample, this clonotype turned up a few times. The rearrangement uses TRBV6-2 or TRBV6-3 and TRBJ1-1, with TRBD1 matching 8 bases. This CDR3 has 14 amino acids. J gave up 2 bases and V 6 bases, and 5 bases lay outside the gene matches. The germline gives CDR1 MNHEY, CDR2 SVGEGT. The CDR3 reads CASSYRGDNTEAFF. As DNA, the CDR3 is TGTGCCAGCAGCTACAGGGGGGATAACACTGAAGCTTTCTTT.

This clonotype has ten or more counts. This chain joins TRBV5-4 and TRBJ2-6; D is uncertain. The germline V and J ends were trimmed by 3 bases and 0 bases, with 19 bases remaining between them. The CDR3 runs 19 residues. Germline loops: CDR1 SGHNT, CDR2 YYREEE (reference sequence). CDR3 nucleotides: TGTGCCAGCAGCTCGGCAGAGTACGTCCTTAACTCTGGGGCCAACGTCCTGACTTTC. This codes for CASSSAEYVLNSGANVLTF. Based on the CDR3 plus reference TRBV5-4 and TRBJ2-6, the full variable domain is ETGVTQSPTHLIKTRGQQVTLRCSSQSGHNTVSWYQQALGQGPQFIFQYYREEENGRGNFPPRFSGLQFPNYSSELNVNALELDDSALYLCASSSAEYVLNSGANVLTFGAGSRLTVL.

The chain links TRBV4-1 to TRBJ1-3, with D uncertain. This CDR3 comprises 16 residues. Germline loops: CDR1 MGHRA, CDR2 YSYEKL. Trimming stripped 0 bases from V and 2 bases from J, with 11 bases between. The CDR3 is CASSQDQARAGNTIYF. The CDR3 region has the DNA TGCGCCAGCAGCCAAGATCAGGCGCGCGCTGGAAACACCATATATTTT.

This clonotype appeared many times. The CDR3 coding sequence is TGTGCCAGCAGCTCCCTGGACAGGGCCGAGACCCAGTACTTC. Its protein is CASSSLDRAETQYF. The chain is built from TRBV7-2 and TRBJ2-5, with 8 bases matching TRBD1. This CDR3 is 14 amino acids long. CDR1 is SGHTA, CDR2 FQGNSA, per germline. Trimming removed 4 bases from V and 5 bases from J; junction bases left unmatched: 6.